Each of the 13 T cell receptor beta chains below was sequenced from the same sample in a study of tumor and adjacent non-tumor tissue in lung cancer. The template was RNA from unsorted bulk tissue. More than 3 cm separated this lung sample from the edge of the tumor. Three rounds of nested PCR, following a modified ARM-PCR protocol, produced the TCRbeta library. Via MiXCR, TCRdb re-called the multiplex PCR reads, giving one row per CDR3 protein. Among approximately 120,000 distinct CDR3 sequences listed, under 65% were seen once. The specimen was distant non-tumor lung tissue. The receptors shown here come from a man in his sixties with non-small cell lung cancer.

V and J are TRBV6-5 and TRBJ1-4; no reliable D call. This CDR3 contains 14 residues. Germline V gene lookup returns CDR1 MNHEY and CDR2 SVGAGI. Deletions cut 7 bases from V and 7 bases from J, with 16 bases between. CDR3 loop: CASNRTGLAEKLFF. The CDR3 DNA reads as TGTGCCAGCAACCGGACGGGTCTGGCTGAAAAACTGTTTTTT.

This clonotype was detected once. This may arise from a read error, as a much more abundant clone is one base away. As DNA, the CDR3 is TGTGCCACCCATAAATTCTATGGCTACACCTTC. Translating it yields CATHKFYGYTF. J is TRBJ1-2 and V is TRBV24-1; D is undetermined. CDR3 size: 11 residues. Germline assignment: CDR1 KGHDR and CDR2 SFDVKD. V was trimmed by 9 bases and J by 4 bases, leaving 8 bases between them.

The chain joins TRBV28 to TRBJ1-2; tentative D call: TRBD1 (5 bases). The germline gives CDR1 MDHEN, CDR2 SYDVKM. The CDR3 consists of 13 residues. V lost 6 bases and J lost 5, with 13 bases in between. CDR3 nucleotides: TGTGCCAGCAGACCGCGGACATGGTATGGCTACACCTTC. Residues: CASRPRTWYGYTF.

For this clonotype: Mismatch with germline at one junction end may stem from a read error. The CDR3 region has the DNA TGTGCCAGCAACTTAGCGGGGACCAGCGCTGATACTCAGTATTTT. As protein: CASNLAGTSADTQYF. The V and J genes are TRBV11-2 and TRBJ2-3; 8 bases are shared with TRBD2. Per germline, CDR1 SGHAT and CDR2 FQNNGV. The CDR3 sequence is 15 residues long.

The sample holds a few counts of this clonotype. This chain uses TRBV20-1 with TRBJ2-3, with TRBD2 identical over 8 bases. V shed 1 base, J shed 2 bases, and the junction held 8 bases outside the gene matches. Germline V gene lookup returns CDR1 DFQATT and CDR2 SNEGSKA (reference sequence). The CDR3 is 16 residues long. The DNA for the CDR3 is TGCAGTGCTAGAGTGGCTCAGCGGGGGTCCACAGATACGCAGTATTTT. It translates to CSARVAQRGSTDTQYF.

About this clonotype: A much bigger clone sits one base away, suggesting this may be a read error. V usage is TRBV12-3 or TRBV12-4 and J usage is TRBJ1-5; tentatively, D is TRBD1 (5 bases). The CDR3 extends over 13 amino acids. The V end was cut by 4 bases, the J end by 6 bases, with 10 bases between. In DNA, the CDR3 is TGTGCCAGCAGTTACGGGGCAATTCAGCCCCAGCATTTT. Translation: CASSYGAIQPQHF.

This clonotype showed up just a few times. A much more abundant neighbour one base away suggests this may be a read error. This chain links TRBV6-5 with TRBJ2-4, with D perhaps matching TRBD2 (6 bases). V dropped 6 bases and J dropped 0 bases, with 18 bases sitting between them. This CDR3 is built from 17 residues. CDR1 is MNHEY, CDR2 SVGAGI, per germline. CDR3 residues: CASSPGSSVLAKNIQYF. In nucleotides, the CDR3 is TGTGCCAGCAGCCCCGGGAGTTCGGTTCTAGCCAAAAACATTCAGTACTTC.

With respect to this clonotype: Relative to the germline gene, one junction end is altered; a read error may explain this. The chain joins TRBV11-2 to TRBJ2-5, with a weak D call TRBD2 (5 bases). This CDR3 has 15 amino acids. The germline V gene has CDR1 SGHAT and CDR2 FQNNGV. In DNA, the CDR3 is TGTGCCAGCAGCTCAGACCCCCCAGGAGGAGAGACCCAGCACTTC. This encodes CASSSDPPGGETQHF.

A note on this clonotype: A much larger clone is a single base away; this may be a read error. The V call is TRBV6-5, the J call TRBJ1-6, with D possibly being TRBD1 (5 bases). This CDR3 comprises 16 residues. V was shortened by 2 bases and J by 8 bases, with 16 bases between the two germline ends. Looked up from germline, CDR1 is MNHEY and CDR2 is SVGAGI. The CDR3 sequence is CASSYTSVKGHSPLHF. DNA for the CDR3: TGTGCCAGCAGTTACACCAGTGTCAAGGGGCATTCACCCCTCCACTTT.

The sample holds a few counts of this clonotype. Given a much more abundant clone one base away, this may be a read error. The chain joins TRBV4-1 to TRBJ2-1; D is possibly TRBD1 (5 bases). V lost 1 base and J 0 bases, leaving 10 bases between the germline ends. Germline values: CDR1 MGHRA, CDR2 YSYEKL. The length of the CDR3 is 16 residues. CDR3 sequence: CASSQVPRDSYNEQFF. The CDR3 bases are TGCGCCAGCAGCCAAGTCCCCAGGGACTCCTACAATGAGCAGTTCTTC.

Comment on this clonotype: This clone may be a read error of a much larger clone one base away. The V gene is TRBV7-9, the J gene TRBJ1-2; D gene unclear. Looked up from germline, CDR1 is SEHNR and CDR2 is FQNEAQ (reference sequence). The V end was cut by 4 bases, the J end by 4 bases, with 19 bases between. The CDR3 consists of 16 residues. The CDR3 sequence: CASSSPGRIATYGYTF. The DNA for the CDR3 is TGTGCCAGCAGCTCCCCCGGCCGGATAGCGACCTATGGCTACACCTTC.

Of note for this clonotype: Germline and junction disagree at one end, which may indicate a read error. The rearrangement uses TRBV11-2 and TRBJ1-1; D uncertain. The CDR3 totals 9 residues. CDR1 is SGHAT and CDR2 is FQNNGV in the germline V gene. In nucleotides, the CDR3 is TGTGCCAGCAGCCCTCCGTGGGTCTTT. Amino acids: CASSPPWVF.

CDR3 in amino acids: CASNAGLAGAAGELFF. CDR3 in DNA: TGTGCCAGCAACGCGGGACTAGCGGGCGCTGCCGGGGAGCTGTTTTTT. V usage is TRBV9 and J usage is TRBJ2-2; 12 bases match TRBD2. V lost 6 bases and J lost 6; bases outside the gene matches: 9. Looked up from germline, CDR1 is SGDLS and CDR2 is YYNGEE. The CDR3 is made up of 16 amino acids.